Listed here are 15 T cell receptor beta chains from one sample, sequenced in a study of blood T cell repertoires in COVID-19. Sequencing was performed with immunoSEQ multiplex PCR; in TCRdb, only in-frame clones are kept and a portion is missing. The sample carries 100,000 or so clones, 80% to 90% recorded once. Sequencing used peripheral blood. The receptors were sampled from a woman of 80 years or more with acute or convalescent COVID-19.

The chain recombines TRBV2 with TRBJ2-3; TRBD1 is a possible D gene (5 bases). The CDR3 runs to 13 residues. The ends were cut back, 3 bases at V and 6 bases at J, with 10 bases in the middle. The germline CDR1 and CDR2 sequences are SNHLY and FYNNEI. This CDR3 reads CASSDRGFDTQYF. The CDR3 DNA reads TGTGCCAGCAGTGATAGGGGCTTCGATACGCAGTATTTT.

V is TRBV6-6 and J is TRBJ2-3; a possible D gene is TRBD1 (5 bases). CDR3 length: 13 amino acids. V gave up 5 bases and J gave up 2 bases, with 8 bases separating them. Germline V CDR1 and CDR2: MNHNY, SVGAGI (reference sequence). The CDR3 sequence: CASSPGSTDTQYF. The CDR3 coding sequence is TGTGCCAGCAGTCCAGGGTCCACAGATACGCAGTATTTT.

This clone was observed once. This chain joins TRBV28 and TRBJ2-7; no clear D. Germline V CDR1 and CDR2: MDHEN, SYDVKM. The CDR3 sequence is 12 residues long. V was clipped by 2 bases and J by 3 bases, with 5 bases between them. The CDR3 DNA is TGTGCCAGCAGTTTAGCGGACTACGAGCAGTACTTC. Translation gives CASSLADYEQYF.

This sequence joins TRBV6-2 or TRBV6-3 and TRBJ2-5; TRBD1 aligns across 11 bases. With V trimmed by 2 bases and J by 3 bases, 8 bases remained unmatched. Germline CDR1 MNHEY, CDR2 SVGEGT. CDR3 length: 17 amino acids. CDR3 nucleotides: TGTGCCAGCAGTTACGACCGGGACAGGGGGACCAAAGAGACCCAGTACTTC. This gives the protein CASSYDRDRGTKETQYF.

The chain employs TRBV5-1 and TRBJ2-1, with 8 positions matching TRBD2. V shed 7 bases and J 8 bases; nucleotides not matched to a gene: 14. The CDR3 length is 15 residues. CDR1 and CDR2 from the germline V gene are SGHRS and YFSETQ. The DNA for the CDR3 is TGCGCCAGCCACCCGGGGGGGCCTGTGACGGATGAGCAGTTCTTC. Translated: CASHPGGPVTDEQFF.

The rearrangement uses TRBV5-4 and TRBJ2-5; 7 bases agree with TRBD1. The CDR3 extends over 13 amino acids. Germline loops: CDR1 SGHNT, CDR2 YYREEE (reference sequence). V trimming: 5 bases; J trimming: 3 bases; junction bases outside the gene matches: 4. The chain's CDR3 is CASSRDREETQYF. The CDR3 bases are TGTGCCAGCAGTCGTGACAGGGAAGAGACCCAGTACTTC.

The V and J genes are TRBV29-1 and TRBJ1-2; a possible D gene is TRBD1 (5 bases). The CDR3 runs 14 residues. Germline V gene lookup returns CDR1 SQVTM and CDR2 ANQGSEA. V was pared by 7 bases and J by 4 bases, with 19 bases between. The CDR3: CSAQAGHMVYGYTF. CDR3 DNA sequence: TGCAGCGCCCAGGCAGGGCATATGGTCTATGGCTACACCTTC. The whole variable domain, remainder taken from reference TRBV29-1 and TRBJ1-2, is SAVISQKPSRDICQRGTSLTIQCQVDSQVTMMFWYRQQPGQSLTLIATANQGSEATYESGFVIDKFPISRPNLTFSTLTVSNMSPEDSSIYLCSAQAGHMVYGYTFGSGTRLTVV.

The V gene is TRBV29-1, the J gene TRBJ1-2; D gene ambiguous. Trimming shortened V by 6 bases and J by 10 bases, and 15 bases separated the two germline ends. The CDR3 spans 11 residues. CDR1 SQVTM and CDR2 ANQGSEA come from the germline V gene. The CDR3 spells CSVVRDEAYTF. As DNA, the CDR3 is TGCAGCGTGGTGAGGGATGAGGCCTACACCTTC.

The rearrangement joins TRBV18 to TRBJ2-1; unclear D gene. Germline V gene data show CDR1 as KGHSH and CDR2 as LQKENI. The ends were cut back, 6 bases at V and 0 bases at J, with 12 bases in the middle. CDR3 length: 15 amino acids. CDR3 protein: CASSPLAGSYNEQFF. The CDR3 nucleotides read TGTGCCAGCTCTCCCCTGGCAGGCTCCTACAATGAGCAGTTCTTC.

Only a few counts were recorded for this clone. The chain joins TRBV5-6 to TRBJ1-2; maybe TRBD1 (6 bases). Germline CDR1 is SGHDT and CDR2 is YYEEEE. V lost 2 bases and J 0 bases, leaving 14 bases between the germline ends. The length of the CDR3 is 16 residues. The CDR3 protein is CASSLGQLLANYGYTF. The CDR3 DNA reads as TGTGCCAGCAGCTTAGGACAGCTTTTAGCTAACTATGGCTACACCTTC.

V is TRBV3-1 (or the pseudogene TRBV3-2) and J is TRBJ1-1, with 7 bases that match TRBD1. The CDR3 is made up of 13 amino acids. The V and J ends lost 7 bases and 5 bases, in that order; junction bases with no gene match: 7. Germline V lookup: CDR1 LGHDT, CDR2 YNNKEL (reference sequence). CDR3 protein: CASTSNRGTEAFF. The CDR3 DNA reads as TGTGCCAGCACCTCCAACAGGGGAACTGAAGCTTTCTTT.

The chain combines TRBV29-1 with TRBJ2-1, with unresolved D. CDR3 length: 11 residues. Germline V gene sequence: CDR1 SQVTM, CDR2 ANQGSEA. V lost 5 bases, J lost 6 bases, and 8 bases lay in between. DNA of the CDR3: TGCAGCGTTACAGAGTTCAATGAGCAGTTCTTC. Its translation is CSVTEFNEQFF.

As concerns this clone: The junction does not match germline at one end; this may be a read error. The DNA for the CDR3 is TGTGCCAGCAGTTCCCTCACTAGCGGGGGGGTCTTCTTC. Its translation is CASSSLTSGGVFF. V usage is TRBV27 and J usage is TRBJ2-7; TRBD2 agrees at 13 bases. The length of the CDR3 is 13 residues. Germline assignment: CDR1 MNHEY and CDR2 SMNVEV (reference sequence).

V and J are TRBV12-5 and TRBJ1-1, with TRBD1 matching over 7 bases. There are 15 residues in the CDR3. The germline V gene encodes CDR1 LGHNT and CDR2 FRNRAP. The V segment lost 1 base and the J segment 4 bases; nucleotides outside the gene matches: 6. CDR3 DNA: TGTGCTAGTGGTTTGGGCGGACAGGTATCCACTGAAGCTTTCTTT. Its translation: CASGLGGQVSTEAFF.

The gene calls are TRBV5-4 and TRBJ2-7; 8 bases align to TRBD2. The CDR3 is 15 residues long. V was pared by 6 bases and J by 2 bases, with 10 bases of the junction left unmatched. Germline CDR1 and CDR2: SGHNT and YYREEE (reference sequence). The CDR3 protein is CASTRGAGAAYEQYF. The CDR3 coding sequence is TGTGCCAGCACTCGAGGAGCGGGGGCCGCCTACGAGCAGTACTTC. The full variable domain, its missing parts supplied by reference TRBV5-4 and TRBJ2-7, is ETGVTQSPTHLIKTRGQQVTLRCSSQSGHNTVSWYQQALGQGPQFIFQYYREEENGRGNFPPRFSGLQFPNYSSELNVNALELDDSALYLCASTRGAGAAYEQYFGPGTRLTVT.